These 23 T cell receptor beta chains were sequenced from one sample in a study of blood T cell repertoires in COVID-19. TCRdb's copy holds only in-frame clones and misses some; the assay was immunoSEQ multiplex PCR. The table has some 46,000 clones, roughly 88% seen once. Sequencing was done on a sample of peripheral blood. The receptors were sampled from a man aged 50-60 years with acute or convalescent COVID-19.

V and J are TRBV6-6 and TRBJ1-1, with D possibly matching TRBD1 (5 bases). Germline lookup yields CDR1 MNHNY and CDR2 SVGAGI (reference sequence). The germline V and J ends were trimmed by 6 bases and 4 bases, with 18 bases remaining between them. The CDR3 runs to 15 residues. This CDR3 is CASRPDSRRTTEAFF. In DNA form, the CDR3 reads TGTGCCAGCAGGCCTGACAGCCGCCGAACCACTGAAGCTTTCTTT.

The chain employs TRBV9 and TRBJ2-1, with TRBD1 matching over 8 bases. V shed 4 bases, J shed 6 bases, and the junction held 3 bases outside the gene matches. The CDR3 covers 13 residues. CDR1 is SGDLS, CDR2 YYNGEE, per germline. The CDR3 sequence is CASSPDRANEQFF. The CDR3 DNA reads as TGTGCCAGCAGCCCGGACAGGGCCAATGAGCAGTTCTTC.

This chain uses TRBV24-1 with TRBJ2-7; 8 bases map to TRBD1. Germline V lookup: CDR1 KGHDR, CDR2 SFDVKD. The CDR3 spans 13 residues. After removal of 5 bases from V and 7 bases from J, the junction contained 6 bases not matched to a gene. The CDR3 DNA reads TGTGCCACCAGTGCGGGACAGGCTCATGAGCAGTACTTC. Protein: CATSAGQAHEQYF.

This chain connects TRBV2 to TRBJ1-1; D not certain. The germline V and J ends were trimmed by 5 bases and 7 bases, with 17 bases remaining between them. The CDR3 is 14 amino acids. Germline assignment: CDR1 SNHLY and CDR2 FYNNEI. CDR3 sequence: CASSTGLNPGEAFF. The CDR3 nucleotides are TGTGCCAGCAGTACCGGACTTAACCCGGGTGAAGCTTTCTTT.

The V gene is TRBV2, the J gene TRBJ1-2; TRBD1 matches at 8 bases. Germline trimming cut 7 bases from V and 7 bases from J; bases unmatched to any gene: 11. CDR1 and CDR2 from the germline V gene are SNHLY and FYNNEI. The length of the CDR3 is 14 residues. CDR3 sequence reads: CASTMDRAPRGYTF. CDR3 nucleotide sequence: TGTGCCAGCACCATGGACAGGGCGCCGCGTGGCTACACCTTC.

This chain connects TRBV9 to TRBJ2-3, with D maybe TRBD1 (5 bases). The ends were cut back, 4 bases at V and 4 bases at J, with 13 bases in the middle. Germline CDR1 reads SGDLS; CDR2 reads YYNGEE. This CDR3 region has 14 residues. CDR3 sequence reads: CASSPDVRADTQYF. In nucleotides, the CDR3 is TGTGCCAGCAGCCCAGACGTCAGGGCAGATACGCAGTATTTT.

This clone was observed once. The CDR3 protein is CSVEDLPGTSGYEQYF. The CDR3 DNA follows: TGCAGCGTTGAAGATTTACCCGGGACTAGCGGCTACGAGCAGTACTTC. V gene TRBV29-1 combines with J gene TRBJ2-7, with 11 bases lining up with TRBD2. The CDR3 runs 16 residues. V was pared by 0 bases and J by 3 bases, with 7 bases of the junction left unmatched. CDR1 and CDR2 from the germline V gene are SQVTM and ANQGSEA.

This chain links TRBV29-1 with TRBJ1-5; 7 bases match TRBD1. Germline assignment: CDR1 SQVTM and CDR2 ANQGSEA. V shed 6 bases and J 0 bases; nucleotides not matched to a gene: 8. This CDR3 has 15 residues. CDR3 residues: CSVVRQGRSNQPQHF. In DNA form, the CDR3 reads TGCAGCGTAGTTAGACAGGGTCGTAGCAATCAGCCCCAGCATTTT.

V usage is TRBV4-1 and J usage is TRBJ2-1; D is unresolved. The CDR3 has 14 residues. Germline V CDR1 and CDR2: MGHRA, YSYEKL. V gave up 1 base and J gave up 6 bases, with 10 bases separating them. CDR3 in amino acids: CASSQALVGNEQFF. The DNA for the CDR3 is TGCGCCAGCAGCCAAGCCCTAGTTGGCAATGAGCAGTTCTTC.

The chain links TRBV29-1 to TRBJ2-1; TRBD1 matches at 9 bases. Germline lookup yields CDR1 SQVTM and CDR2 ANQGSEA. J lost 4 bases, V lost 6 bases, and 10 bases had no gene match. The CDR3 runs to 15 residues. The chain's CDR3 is CSVPGDRGSYNEQFF. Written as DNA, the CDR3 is TGCAGCGTCCCGGGCGACAGGGGGAGTTACAATGAGCAGTTCTTC.

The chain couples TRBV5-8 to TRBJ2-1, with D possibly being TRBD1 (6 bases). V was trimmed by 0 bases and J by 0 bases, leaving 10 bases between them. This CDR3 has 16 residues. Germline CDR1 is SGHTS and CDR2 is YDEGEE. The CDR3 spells CASSLERGSSYNEQFF. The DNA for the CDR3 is TGTGCCAGCAGCTTGGAAAGGGGGAGCTCCTACAATGAGCAGTTCTTC.

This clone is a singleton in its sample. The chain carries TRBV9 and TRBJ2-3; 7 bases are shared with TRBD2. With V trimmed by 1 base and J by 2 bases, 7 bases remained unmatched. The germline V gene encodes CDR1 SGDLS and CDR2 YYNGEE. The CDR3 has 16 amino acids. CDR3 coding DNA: TGTGCCAGCAGCGTATATGGCGGGGGTCTCACAGATACGCAGTATTTT. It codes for CASSVYGGGLTDTQYF.

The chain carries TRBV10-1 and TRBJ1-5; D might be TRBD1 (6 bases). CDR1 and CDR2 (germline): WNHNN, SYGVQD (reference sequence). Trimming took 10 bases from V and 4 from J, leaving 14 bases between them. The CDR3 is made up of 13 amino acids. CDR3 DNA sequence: TGCGCCACCTCGGACAGTTCAAATCAGCCCCAGCATTTT. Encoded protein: CATSDSSNQPQHF.

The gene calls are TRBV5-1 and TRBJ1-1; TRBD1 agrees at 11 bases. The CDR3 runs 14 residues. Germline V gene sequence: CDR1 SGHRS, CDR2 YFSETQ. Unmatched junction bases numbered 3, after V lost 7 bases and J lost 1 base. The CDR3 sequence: CASGTGGTNTEAFF. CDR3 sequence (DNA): TGCGCCAGCGGGACAGGGGGAACGAACACTGAAGCTTTCTTT. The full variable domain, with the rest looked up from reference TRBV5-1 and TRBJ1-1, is KAGVTQTPRYLIKTRGQQVTLSCSPISGHRSVSWYQQTPGQGLQFLFEYFSETQRNKGNFPGRFSGRQFSNSRSEMNVSTLELGDSALYLCASGTGGTNTEAFFGQGTRLTVV.

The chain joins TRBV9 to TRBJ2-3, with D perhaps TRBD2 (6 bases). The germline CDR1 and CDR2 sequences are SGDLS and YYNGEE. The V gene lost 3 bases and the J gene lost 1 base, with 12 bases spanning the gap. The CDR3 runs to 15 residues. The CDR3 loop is CASSGTIAGTDTQYF. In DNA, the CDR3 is TGTGCCAGCAGCGGAACAATAGCGGGCACAGATACGCAGTATTTT.

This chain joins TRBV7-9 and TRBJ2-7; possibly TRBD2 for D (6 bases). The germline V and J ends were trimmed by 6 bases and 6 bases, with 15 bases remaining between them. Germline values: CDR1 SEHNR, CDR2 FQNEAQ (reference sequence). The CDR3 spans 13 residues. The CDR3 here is CASRHPRGGEQYF. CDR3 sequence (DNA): TGTGCCAGCAGGCATCCGCGGGGCGGCGAGCAGTACTTC.

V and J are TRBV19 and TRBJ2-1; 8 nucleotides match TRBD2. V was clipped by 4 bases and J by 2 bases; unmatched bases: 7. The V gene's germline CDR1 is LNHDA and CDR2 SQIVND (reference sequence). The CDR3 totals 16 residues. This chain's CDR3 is CASSTPGGVPYNEQFF. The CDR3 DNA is TGTGCCAGTAGTACCCCGGGGGGGGTCCCCTACAATGAGCAGTTCTTC.

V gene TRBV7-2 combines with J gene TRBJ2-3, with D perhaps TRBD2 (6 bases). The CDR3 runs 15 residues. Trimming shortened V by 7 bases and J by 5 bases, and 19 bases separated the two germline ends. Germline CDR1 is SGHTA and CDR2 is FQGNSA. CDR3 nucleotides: TGTGCCAGCACAAGAGGAAGCGGGTGGGGAGATACGCAGTATTTT. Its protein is CASTRGSGWGDTQYF.

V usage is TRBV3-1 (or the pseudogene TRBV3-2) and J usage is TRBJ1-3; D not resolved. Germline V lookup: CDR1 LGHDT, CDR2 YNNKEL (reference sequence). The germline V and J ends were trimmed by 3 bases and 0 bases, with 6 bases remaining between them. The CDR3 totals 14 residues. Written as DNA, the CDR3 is TGTGCCAGCAGCCAGGGGAGCTCTGGAAACACCATATATTTT. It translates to CASSQGSSGNTIYF.

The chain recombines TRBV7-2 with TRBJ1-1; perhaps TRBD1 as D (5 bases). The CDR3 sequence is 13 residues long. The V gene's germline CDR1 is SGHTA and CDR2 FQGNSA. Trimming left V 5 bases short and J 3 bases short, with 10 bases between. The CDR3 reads CASSRGRDTEAFF. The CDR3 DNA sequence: TGTGCCAGCAGCAGGGGTAGGGACACTGAAGCTTTCTTT. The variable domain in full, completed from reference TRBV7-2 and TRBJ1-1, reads GAGVSQSPSNKVTEKGKDVELRCDPISGHTALYWYRQSLGQGLEFLIYFQGNSAPDKSGLPSDRFSAERTGGSVSTLTIQRTQQEDSAVYLCASSRGRDTEAFFGQGTRLTVV.

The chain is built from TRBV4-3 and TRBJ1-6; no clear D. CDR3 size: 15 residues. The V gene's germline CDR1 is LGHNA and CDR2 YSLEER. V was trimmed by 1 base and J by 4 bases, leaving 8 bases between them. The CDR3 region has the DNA TGCGCCAGCAGCCAAGTTGGAGGGTATAATTCACCCCTCCACTTT. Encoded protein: CASSQVGGYNSPLHF.

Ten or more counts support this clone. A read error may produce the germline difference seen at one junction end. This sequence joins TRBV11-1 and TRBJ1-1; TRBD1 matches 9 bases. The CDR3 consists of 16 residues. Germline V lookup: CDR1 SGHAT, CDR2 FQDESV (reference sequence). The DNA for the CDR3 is TGTGCCAGCACCTTACAGGGGGCCGGGGGGAACACTGAAGCTTTCTTT. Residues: CASTLQGAGGNTEAFF.

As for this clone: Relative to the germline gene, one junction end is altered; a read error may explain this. The DNA for the CDR3 is TGTGCCAGCAGCATAGGACTAGCGGGGGTCTACGAGCAGTACTTC. It codes for CASSIGLAGVYEQYF. The chain recombines TRBV13 with TRBJ2-7, with 13 positions matching TRBD2. Germline values: CDR1 PRHDT, CDR2 FYEKMQ (reference sequence). CDR3 length: 15 residues.